This T cell receptor (beta chain) was sequenced during a study of technical replicates of blood from several donors. The CDR3 sequence is 16 residues long. Trimming removed 2 bases at V and 0 bases at J, with 11 bases between. Germline V gene sequence: CDR1 ENHRY, CDR2 SYGVKD. The method was immunoSEQ multiplex PCR; TCRdb's version includes in-frame clones alone and lacks a portion of them. In the table there are some 100,000 clones, roughly 95% of which are singletons. The clonotype comes from a human donor in good health. The chain recombines TRBV10-3 with TRBJ1-5, with D possibly TRBD1 on 5 matching bases. The source material was T cells isolated from PBMCs. This CDR3 reads CAISEEDSYSNQPQHF. Written as DNA, the CDR3 is TGTGCCATCAGTGAGGAAGACAGTTATAGCAATCAGCCCCAGCATTTT.